These 10 T cell receptor beta chains share one sample of origin, sequenced in a study of T-cell memory formation after mild COVID-19. Each CDR3 protein is one row after TCRdb ran MiXCR on the 5' RACE reads. The sample carries 400,000 to 500,000 distinct CDR3 sequences, more than 15% recorded once. Sequencing was performed on PBMCs or a T cell subset sorted from them (not recorded which). These receptors were taken from a man aged 18-30 years who had mild COVID-19 (a few samples of this study predate the infection). Cell type and time point are not known.

This clonotype showed up just a few times. The CDR3 protein is CASSLGRSSTDTQYF. DNA of the CDR3: TGTGCCAGCAGCTTGGGACGGTCAAGCACAGATACGCAGTATTTT. This rearrangement joins TRBV5-4 to TRBJ2-3, with D unresolved. The CDR3 is 15 amino acids. Germline CDR1 is SGHNT and CDR2 is YYREEE (reference sequence). Trimming removed 0 bases from V and 0 bases from J, with 8 bases in between.

The J gene is TRBJ1-5, the V gene TRBV9, with 8 bases matching TRBD1. The CDR3 sequence is 20 residues long. V trimming: 5 bases; J trimming: 0 bases; junction bases outside the gene matches: 19. The V gene's germline CDR1 is SGDLS and CDR2 YYNGEE. Here the CDR3 DNA reads TGTGCCAGCAGAGCGCGGAAGGTCGGGACAGGCACGATTAGCAATCAGCCCCAGCATTTT. Its protein product is CASRARKVGTGTISNQPQHF.

There are a few counts of this clonotype. The rearrangement uses TRBV7-9 and TRBJ1-4; D is uncertain. V gave up 5 bases and J gave up 0 bases, with 10 bases separating them. Germline CDR1 and CDR2: SEHNR and FQNEAQ (reference sequence). This CDR3 is 15 amino acids long. This CDR3 reads CASSDPGTTNEKLFF. CDR3 DNA sequence: TGTGCCAGCAGCGACCCGGGGACAACTAATGAAAAACTGTTTTTT. Full variable domain (remainder filled in from reference TRBV7-9 and TRBJ1-4): DTGVSQNPRHKITKRGQNVTFRCDPISEHNRLYWYRQTLGQGPEFLTYFQNEAQLEKSRLLSDRFSAERPKGSFSTLEIQRTEQGDSAMYLCASSDPGTTNEKLFFGSGTQLSVL.

This clonotype has a handful of counts. This chain joins TRBV20-1 and TRBJ1-1; D not certain. The CDR3 is made up of 15 amino acids. Germline V CDR1 and CDR2: DFQATT, SNEGSKA (reference sequence). The germline V and J ends were trimmed by 0 bases and 5 bases, with 16 bases remaining between them. CDR3 loop: CSARDGNWRGTEAFF. CDR3 nucleotide sequence: TGCAGTGCTAGAGATGGGAACTGGCGTGGGACTGAAGCTTTCTTT.

The rearrangement joins TRBV25-1 to TRBJ2-5; tentatively, D is TRBD1 (5 bases). Trimming cost V 1 base and J 4 bases, with 10 bases left between them. Germline V gene data show CDR1 as MGHDK and CDR2 as SYGVNS. The CDR3 sequence is 14 residues long. CDR3 coding DNA: TGTGCCAGCAGTGAATGGAGTCAGGGAGAGACCCAGTACTTC. This encodes CASSEWSQGETQYF.

This chain links TRBV6-2 or TRBV6-3 with TRBJ2-7; D gene unclear. The V end lost 6 bases, the J end lost 3 bases, and 18 bases lay between the germline ends. The CDR3 extends over 15 amino acids. From germline, CDR1 is MNHEY and CDR2 SVGEGT. The CDR3 region has the DNA TGTGCCAGCAGGGAGAACAGAGGTCAGTTCTACGAGCAGTACTTC. Translated: CASRENRGQFYEQYF.

This chain's CDR3 is CSVDSNTEAFF. DNA for the CDR3: TGCAGCGTTGACAGCAACACTGAAGCTTTCTTT. This sequence joins TRBV29-1 and TRBJ1-1; unclear D gene. Germline CDR1 and CDR2: SQVTM and ANQGSEA. CDR3 size: 11 residues. Trimming left V 3 bases short and J 2 bases short, with 4 bases between.

The rearrangement joins TRBV29-1 to TRBJ2-3, with 7 bases lining up with TRBD1. V lost 7 bases and J lost 2; bases outside the gene matches: 6. Germline CDR1 and CDR2: SQVTM and ANQGSEA. The CDR3 spans 13 residues. CDR3 sequence (DNA): TGCAGCGCTGACAGGGAGAACACAGATACGCAGTATTTT. Its translation: CSADRENTDTQYF.

This clonotype has a handful of counts. The rearrangement joins TRBV5-4 to TRBJ2-7, with 8 bases matching TRBD2. The CDR3 runs to 15 residues. Germline V lookup: CDR1 SGHNT, CDR2 YYREEE (reference sequence). J was trimmed by 2 bases and V by 0 bases; bases with no gene match: 4. CDR3 nucleotide sequence: TGTGCCAGCAGCTTGGAAGGGCGGGGGGCCTACGAGCAGTACTTC. This sequence encodes CASSLEGRGAYEQYF.

The V gene is TRBV7-9, the J gene TRBJ2-2; no definite D call. This CDR3 region has 13 residues. Germline V gene sequence: CDR1 SEHNR, CDR2 FQNEAQ (reference sequence). V lost 5 bases and J 6 bases, leaving 10 bases between the germline ends. The CDR3 here is CASSAGLAGELFF. CDR3 DNA sequence: TGTGCCAGCAGCGCCGGTTTAGCCGGGGAGCTGTTTTTT.